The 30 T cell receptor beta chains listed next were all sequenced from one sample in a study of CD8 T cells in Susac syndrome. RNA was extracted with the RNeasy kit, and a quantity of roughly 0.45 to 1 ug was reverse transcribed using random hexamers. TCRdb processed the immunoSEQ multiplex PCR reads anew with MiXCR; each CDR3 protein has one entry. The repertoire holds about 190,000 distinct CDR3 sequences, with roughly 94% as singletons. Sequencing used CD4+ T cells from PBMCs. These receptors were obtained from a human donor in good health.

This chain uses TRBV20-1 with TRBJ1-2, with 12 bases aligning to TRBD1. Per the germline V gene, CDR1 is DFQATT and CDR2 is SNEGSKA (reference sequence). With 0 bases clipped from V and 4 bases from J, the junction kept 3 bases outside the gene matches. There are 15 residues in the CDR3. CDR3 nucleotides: TGCAGTGCTAGAGACGGGACAGGGGGCGCCTATGGCTACACCTTC. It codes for CSARDGTGGAYGYTF.

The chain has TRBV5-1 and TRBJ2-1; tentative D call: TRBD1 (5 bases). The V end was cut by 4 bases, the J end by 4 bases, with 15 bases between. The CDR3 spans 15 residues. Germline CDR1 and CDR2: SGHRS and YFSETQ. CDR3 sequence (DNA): TGCGCCAGCAGCCTAACGGACACCTTATACAATGAGCAGTTCTTC. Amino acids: CASSLTDTLYNEQFF.

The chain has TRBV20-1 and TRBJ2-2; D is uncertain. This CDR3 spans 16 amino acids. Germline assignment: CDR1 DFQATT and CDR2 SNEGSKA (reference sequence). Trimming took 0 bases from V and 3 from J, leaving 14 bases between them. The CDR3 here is CSARDQGWRDTGELFF. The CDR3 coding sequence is TGCAGTGCTAGAGATCAAGGTTGGCGTGACACCGGGGAGCTGTTTTTT.

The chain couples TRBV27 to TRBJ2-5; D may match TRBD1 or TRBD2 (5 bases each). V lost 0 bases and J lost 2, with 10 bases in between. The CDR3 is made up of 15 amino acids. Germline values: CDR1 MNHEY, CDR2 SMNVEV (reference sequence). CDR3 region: CASSLSSGGQETQYF. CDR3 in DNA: TGTGCCAGCAGTTTATCGAGTGGGGGTCAAGAGACCCAGTACTTC.

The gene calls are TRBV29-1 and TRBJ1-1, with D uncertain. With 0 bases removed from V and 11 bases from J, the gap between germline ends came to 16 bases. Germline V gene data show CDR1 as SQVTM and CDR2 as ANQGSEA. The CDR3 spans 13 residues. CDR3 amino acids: CSVEDPVGMRAFF. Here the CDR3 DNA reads TGCAGCGTTGAAGATCCTGTGGGGATGAGGGCTTTCTTT.

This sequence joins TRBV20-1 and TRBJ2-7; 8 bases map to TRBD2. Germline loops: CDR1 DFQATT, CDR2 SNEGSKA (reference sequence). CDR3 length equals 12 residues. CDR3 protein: CTPEREYDEQYV. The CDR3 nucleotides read TGCACTCCGGAGCGGGAGTACGACGAGCAGTACGTC.

The DNA for the CDR3 is TGTGCCAGCAGTTCTTTTGTAATGGGACAGATACTCTATAGCAATCAGCCCCAGCATTTT. Translated, it gives CASSSFVMGQILYSNQPQHF. The rearrangement joins TRBV12-3 or TRBV12-4 to TRBJ1-5; 7 positions agree with TRBD1. This CDR3 comprises 20 residues. The V gene end was trimmed by 4 bases and the J gene end by 0 bases; junction bases not matched to a gene: 18.

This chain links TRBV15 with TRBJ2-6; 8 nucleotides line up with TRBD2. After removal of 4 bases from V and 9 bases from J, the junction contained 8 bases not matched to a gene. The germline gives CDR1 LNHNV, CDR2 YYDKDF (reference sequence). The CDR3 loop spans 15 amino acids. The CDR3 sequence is CATSKRGRNLNVLTF. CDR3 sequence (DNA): TGTGCCACCAGCAAGCGCGGGAGGAACCTCAACGTCCTGACTTTC.

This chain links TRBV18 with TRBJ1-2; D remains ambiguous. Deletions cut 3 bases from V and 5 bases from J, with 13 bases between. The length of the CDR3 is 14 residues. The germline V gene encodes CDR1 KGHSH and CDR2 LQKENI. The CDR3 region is CASSPSGEIYGYTF. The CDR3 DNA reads TGTGCCAGCTCACCCTCAGGAGAGATATATGGCTACACCTTC.

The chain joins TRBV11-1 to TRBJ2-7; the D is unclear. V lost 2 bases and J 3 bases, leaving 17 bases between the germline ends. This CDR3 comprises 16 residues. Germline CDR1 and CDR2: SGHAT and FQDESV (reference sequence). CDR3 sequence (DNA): TGTGCCAGCAGCTTATCGGGCAGTCTCCCGATCTACGAGCAGTACGTC. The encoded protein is CASSLSGSLPIYEQYV.

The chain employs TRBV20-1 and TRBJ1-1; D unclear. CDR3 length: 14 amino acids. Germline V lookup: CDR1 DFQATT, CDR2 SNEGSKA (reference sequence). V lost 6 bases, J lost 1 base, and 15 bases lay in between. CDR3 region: CSALLPGRNTEAFF. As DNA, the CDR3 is TGCAGTGCCCTACTGCCGGGCCGGAACACTGAAGCTTTCTTT.

The CDR3 DNA sequence: TGTGCCAGCAGTTTTACGGGGCGCGAGCAGTACTTC. Its translation is CASSFTGREQYF. This chain connects TRBV27 to TRBJ2-7; D may correspond to TRBD1 or TRBD2 (5 bases each). The germline V and J ends were trimmed by 3 bases and 6 bases, with 9 bases remaining between them. This CDR3 contains 12 residues. Germline V gene data show CDR1 as MNHEY and CDR2 as SMNVEV (reference sequence).

CDR3 DNA sequence: TGCGCCAGCCAGCTAGGGGGCTCCTACAATGAGCAGTTCTTC. It yields the protein CASQLGGSYNEQFF. This sequence joins TRBV5-1 and TRBJ2-1, with TRBD1 as a possible D gene (6 bases). Deletions cut 7 bases from V and 0 bases from J, with 11 bases between. The V gene's germline CDR1 is SGHRS and CDR2 YFSETQ. This CDR3 spans 14 amino acids. Full variable domain (rest looked up from reference TRBV5-1 and TRBJ2-1): KAGVTQTPRYLIKTRGQQVTLSCSPISGHRSVSWYQQTPGQGLQFLFEYFSETQRNKGNFPGRFSGRQFSNSRSEMNVSTLELGDSALYLCASQLGGSYNEQFFGPGTRLTVL.

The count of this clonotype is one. As DNA, the CDR3 is TGTGCCAGTACAGATGCAGGGGGCGAGCACGAGCAGTACTTC. Protein: CASTDAGGEHEQYF. This chain connects TRBV3-1 to TRBJ2-7, with TRBD1 identical over 8 bases. This CDR3 region has 14 residues. The germline gives CDR1 LGHDT, CDR2 YNNKEL (reference sequence). The V and J ends lost 9 bases and 5 bases, in that order; junction bases with no gene match: 12.

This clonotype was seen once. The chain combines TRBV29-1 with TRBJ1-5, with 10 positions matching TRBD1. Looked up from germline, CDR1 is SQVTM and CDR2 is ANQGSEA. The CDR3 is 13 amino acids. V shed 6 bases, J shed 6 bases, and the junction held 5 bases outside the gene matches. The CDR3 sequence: CSVGTGVGQPQHF. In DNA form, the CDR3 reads TGCAGCGTCGGGACAGGGGTGGGTCAGCCCCAGCATTTT.

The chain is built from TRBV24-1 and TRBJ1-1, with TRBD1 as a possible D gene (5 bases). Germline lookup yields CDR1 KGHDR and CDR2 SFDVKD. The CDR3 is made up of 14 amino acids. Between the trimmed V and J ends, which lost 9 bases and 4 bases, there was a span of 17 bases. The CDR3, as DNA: TGTGCCACCGCGGACGGGGGAAGGATCACTGAAGCTTTCTTT. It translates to CATADGGRITEAFF.

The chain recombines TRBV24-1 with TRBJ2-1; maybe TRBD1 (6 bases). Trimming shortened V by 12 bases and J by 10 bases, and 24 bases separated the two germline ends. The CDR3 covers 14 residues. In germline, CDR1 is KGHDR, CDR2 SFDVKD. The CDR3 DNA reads TGTGCCCCCGAGGTTCGCAGGGGAGCATTGGAGCAGTTCTTC. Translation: CAPEVRRGALEQFF.

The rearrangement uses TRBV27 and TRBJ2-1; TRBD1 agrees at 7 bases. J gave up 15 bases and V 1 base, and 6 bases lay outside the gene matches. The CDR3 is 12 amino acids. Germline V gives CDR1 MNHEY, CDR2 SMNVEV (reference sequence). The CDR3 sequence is CASSLYEQGLFF. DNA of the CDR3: TGTGCCAGCAGTTTATATGAACAGGGGCTGTTCTTC.

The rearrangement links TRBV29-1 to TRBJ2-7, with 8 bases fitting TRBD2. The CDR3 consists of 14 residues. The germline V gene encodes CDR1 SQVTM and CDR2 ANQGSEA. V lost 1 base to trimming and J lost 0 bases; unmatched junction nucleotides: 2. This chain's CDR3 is CSVEGLAGSYEQYV. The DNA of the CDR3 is TGCAGCGTTGAAGGGCTAGCGGGCTCCTACGAGCAGTACGTC.

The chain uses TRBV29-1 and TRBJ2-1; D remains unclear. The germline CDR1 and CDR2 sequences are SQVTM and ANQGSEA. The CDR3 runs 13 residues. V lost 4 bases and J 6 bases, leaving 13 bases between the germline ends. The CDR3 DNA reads TGCAGCGTTGTCATTAGTGCGTCCAATGAGCAGTTCTTC. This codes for CSVVISASNEQFF.

The DNA for the CDR3 is TGTGCCAGCTCACCACCCTCAGGGAGGATGGGGGAGACCCAGTACTTC. Translation gives CASSPPSGRMGETQYF. The chain recombines TRBV18 with TRBJ2-5; possible D gene TRBD2, 6 bases. Per germline, CDR1 KGHSH and CDR2 LQKENI. V shed 0 bases and J shed 5 bases, with 16 bases lying between them. CDR3 length: 16 amino acids.

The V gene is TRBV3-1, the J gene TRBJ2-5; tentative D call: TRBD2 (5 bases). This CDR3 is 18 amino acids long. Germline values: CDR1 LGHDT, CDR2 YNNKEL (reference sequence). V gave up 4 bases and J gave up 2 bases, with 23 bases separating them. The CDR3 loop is CASSLRRGVRGLQETQYF. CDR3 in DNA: TGTGCCAGCAGCCTTAGGCGCGGAGTACGGGGATTACAAGAGACCCAGTACTTC.

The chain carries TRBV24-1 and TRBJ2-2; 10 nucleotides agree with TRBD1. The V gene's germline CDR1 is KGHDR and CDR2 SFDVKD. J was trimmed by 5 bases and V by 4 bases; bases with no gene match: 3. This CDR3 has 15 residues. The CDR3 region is CATSDRTGGTGELFF. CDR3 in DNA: TGTGCCACCAGTGACCGGACAGGGGGAACCGGGGAGCTGTTTTTT.

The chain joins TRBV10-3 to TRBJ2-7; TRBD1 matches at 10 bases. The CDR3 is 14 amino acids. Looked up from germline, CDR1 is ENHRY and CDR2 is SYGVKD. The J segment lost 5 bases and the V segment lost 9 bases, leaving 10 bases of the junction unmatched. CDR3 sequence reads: CAIDSGTGVDEQYF. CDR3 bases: TGTGCCATAGATTCCGGGACAGGGGTAGACGAGCAGTACTTC.

CDR3 region: CASSLTSEPHQPQHF. For the CDR3, the DNA is TGCGCCAGCAGCTTGACGAGTGAACCCCATCAGCCCCAGCATTTT. The V gene is TRBV5-1, the J gene TRBJ1-5; D ambiguous. Germline V gives CDR1 SGHRS, CDR2 YFSETQ. The CDR3 loop spans 15 amino acids. V was trimmed by 1 base and J by 5 bases, leaving 13 bases between them.

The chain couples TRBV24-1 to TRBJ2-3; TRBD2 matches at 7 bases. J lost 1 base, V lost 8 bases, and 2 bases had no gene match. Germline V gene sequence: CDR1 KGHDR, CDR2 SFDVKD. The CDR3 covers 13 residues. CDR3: CATKREGTDTQYF. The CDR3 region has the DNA TGTGCCACCAAACGGGAGGGCACAGATACGCAGTATTTT.

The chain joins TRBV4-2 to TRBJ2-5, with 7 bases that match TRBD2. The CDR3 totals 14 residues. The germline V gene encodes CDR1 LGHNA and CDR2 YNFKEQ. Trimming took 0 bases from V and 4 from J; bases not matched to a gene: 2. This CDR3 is CASSQEASGETQYF. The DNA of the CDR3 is TGTGCCAGCAGCCAAGAAGCTAGCGGAGAGACCCAGTACTTC.

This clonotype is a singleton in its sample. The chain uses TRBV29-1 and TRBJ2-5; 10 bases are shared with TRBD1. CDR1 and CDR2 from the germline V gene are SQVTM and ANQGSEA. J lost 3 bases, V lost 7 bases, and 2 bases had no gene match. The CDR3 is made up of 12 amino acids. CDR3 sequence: CSGGQGEETQYF. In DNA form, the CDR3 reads TGCAGCGGTGGACAGGGGGAAGAGACCCAGTACTTC. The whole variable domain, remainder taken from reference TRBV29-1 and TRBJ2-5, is SAVISQKPSRDICQRGTSLTIQCQVDSQVTMMFWYRQQPGQSLTLIATANQGSEATYESGFVIDKFPISRPNLTFSTLTVSNMSPEDSSIYLCSGGQGEETQYFGPGTRLLVL.

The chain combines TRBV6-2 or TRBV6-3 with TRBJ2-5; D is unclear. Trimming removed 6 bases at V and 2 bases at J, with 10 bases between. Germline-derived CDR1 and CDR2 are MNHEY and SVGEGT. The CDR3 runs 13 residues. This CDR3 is CASRDNPQETQYF. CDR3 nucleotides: TGTGCCAGCAGAGACAACCCTCAAGAGACCCAGTACTTC.

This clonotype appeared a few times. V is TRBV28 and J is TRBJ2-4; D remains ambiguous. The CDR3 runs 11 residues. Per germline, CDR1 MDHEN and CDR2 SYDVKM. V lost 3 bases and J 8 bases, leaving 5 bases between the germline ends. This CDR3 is CASSFRDIQYF. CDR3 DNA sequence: TGTGCCAGCAGTTTTAGGGACATTCAGTACTTC.